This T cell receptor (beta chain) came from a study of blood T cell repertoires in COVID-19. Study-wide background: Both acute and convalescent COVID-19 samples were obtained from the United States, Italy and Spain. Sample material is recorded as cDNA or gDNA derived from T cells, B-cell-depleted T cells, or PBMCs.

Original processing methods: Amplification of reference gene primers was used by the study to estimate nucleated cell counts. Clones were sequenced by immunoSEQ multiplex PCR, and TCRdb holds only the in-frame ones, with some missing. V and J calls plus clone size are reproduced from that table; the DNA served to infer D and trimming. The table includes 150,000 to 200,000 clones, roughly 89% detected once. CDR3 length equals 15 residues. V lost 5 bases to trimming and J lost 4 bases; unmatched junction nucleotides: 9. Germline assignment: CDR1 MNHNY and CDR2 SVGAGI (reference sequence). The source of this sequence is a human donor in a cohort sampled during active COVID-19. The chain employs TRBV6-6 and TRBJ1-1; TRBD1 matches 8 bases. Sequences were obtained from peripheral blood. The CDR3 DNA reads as TGTGCCAGCAGTCCCCTCAGGGGGCGCGGCACTGAAGCTTTCTTT. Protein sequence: CASSPLRGRGTEAFF.